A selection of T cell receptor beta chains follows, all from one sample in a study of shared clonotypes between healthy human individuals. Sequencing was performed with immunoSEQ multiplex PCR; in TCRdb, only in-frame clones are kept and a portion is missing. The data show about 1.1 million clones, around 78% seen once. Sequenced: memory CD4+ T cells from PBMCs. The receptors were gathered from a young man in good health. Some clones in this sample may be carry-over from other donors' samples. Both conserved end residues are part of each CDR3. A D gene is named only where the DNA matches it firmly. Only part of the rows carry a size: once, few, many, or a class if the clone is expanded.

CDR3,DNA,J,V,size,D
CASSLASGDYGYTF,TGTGCCAGCAGCTTAGCATCGGGGGACTATGGCTACACCTTC,TRBJ1-2,TRBV11-2,many,.
CASGPQTVVGEQYF,TGCGCCAGCGGACCCCAGACAGTCGTGGGGGAGCAGTACTTC,TRBJ2-7,TRBV5-1,few,.
CASSPTGRGSYNEQFF,TGTGCCAGCAGTCCCACGGGCCGGGGCTCCTACAATGAGCAGTTCTTC,TRBJ2-1,TRBV6-6,.,.
CASSQGPAGGEQYF,TGTGCCAGCAGCCAAGGCCCAGCGGGAGGCGAGCAGTACTTC,TRBJ2-7,TRBV4-2,.,TRBD2
CASSLGGRAGEQFF,TGTGCCAGCAGCTTGGGCGGGAGGGCCGGTGAGCAGTTCTTC,TRBJ2-1,TRBV5-4,.,TRBD2
CASRLTSGQETQYF,TGTGCCAGCAGGCTGACTAGCGGCCAAGAGACCCAGTACTTC,TRBJ2-5,TRBV6-6,once,TRBD2
CASSLSTGAADTQYF,TGTGCCAGCAGCTTAAGTACGGGAGCGGCAGATACGCAGTATTTT,TRBJ2-3,TRBV7-3,.,.
CASSPRDRGVTNYGYTF,TGTGCCAGTAGTCCCCGGGACAGGGGGGTTACTAACTATGGCTACACCTTC,TRBJ1-2,TRBV19,once,TRBD1
CASSLAWVDTEAFF,TGTGCCAGCAGCTTGGCCTGGGTGGATACTGAAGCTTTCTTT,TRBJ1-1,TRBV5-4,.,.
CASSFEQGGYTF,TGTGCCAGCAGCTTCGAACAGGGTGGCTACACCTTC,TRBJ1-2,TRBV5-5,.,.
CASRPGTGTTEAFF,TGTGCCAGCAGACCAGGGACAGGCACCACTGAAGCTTTCTTT,TRBJ1-1,TRBV28,.,TRBD1
CAISESGIQETQYF,TGTGCCATCAGTGAATCAGGGATTCAAGAGACCCAGTACTTC,TRBJ2-5,TRBV10-3,.,.
CASSLGSALEAFF,TGTGCCAGCAGCTTAGGGTCAGCCCTTGAAGCTTTCTTT,TRBJ1-1,TRBV7-9,.,.
CASSARDSSYNEQFF,TGTGCCAGCAGCGCGCGGGATAGCTCCTACAATGAGCAGTTCTTC,TRBJ2-1,TRBV9,once,.
CASTLPLTGGRGYTF,TGTGCCAGCACTCTCCCGTTGACGGGAGGAAGGGGCTACACCTTC,TRBJ1-2,TRBV28,few,.
CASSPREYTEAFF,TGTGCCAGCAGCCCAAGGGAGTACACTGAAGCTTTCTTT,TRBJ1-1,TRBV9,.,.
CASHLETGGQYF,TGTGCCAGCCACCTGGAGACAGGGGGACAGTACTTC,TRBJ2-7,TRBV2,.,TRBD1
CASSDAGPGGKNIQYF,TGCGCCAGCAGTGATGCGGGCCCCGGGGGCAAAAACATTCAGTACTTC,TRBJ2-4,TRBV10-1,.,.
CASSPGLAGGADTQYF,TGTGCCAGCAGTCCGGGACTAGCGGGAGGGGCAGATACGCAGTATTTT,TRBJ2-3,TRBV27,.,TRBD2
CASRPPGQGNSPLHF,TGTGCCAGCAGGCCGCCGGGACAGGGTAATTCACCCCTCCACTTT,TRBJ1-6,TRBV6-5,.,TRBD1
CAWSWGGWEKLFF,TGTGCCTGGAGTTGGGGGGGATGGGAAAAACTGTTTTTT,TRBJ1-4,TRBV30,.,.
CASSFRRASTDTQYF,TGCGCCAGCAGCTTTCGTAGGGCTAGCACAGATACGCAGTATTTT,TRBJ2-3,TRBV5-1,.,.
CASREYGTGYEQYF,TGTGCCAGCAGAGAATATGGGACGGGCTACGAGCAGTACTTC,TRBJ2-7,TRBV6-1,.,.
CASSDRDRGKLFF,TGTGCCAGCAGTGACCGGGACAGGGGAAAACTGTTTTTT,TRBJ1-4,TRBV2,.,TRBD1
CASSPRLASGTQAQYF,TGTGCCAGCAGCCCCCGGTTGGCTAGCGGGACCCAGGCCCAGTACTTC,TRBJ2-5,TRBV7-2,many,TRBD2
CASSSSPARGGEQFF,TGTGCCAGCAGCTCAAGCCCTGCCAGGGGGGGCGAGCAGTTCTTC,TRBJ2-1,TRBV7-3,.,.
CAISESMGGGQPQHF,TGTGCCATCAGTGAGTCGATGGGGGGGGGTCAGCCCCAGCATTTT,TRBJ1-5,TRBV10-3,.,.
CAWSGGSSSGNTIYF,TGTGCCTGGAGTGGTGGATCGAGCTCTGGAAACACCATATATTTT,TRBJ1-3,TRBV30,.,.
CASTQRASSYGYTF,TGTGCCAGCACCCAAAGGGCAAGTTCCTATGGCTACACCTTC,TRBJ1-2,TRBV7-2,once,.
CASSQGGRANQPQHF,TGTGCCAGCAGCCAAGGGGGGAGGGCCAATCAGCCCCAGCATTTT,TRBJ1-5,TRBV4-2,.,.
CASTPVETGGNQPQHF,TGTGCCAGTACCCCTGTCGAGACAGGGGGTAATCAGCCCCAGCATTTT,TRBJ1-5,TRBV19,.,TRBD1
CASSFQGGLGYTF,TGTGCCAGCAGTTTTCAGGGGGGCCTGGGGTACACCTTC,TRBJ1-2,TRBV27,once,TRBD1
CASRGLENGGYTF,TGCGCCAGCCGAGGACTTGAGAACGGTGGCTACACCTTC,TRBJ1-2,TRBV5-1,.,.
CASSLQGSQPQHF,TGTGCCAGCTCACTACAGGGGAGTCAGCCCCAGCATTTT,TRBJ1-5,TRBV18,.,TRBD1
CASSSIYGYTF,TGTGCCAGCAGTTCCATCTATGGCTACACCTTC,TRBJ1-2,TRBV2,few,.